Each of the 18 T cell receptor beta chains below was sequenced from the same sample in a study of shared clonotypes between healthy human individuals. Terminally differentiated effector memory CD45RA+ cells were left out of the naive CD8 fraction, which was CD45RO-negative and positively selected for CCR7. TCRdb keeps only in-frame clones here, not all; method: immunoSEQ multiplex PCR. The sample has 630,000 or so clones; nearly 98% are singletons. Material for sequencing was naive CD8+ T cells sorted from blood. Source of these receptors: a man younger than 40 in good health.

This clone was seen a single time. The chain links TRBV7-9 to TRBJ2-5; 7 bases are shared with TRBD2. Looked up from germline, CDR1 is SEHNR and CDR2 is FQNEAQ (reference sequence). Trimming took 6 bases from V and 4 from J; bases not matched to a gene: 8. This CDR3 is 14 amino acids long. The CDR3 nucleotides are TGTGCCAGCAGGGCGGGAGTATTACGAGAGACCCAGTACTTC. This encodes CASRAGVLRETQYF.

The J gene is TRBJ2-3, the V gene TRBV2; D unresolved. The CDR3 has 13 residues. Germline-derived CDR1 and CDR2 are SNHLY and FYNNEI. Trimming took 8 bases from V and 2 from J, leaving 11 bases between them. The CDR3 sequence is CASGERNTDTQYF. In nucleotides, the CDR3 is TGTGCCAGCGGCGAGAGGAACACAGATACGCAGTATTTT.

The V gene is TRBV5-1, the J gene TRBJ2-4, with 9 bases that match TRBD2. The CDR3 extends over 16 amino acids. The germline gives CDR1 SGHRS, CDR2 YFSETQ. J was trimmed by 5 bases and V by 3 bases; bases with no gene match: 9. The CDR3 spells CASSSGLAGDQNIQYF. CDR3 coding DNA: TGCGCCAGCAGCTCAGGGTTAGCGGGAGATCAAAACATTCAGTACTTC.

This CDR3 reads CASSLIAGGPGETQYF. The DNA of the CDR3 is TGTGCCAGCAGTTTAATAGCGGGAGGGCCCGGGGAGACCCAGTACTTC. The chain carries TRBV27 and TRBJ2-5, with 11 bases that match TRBD2. The CDR3 is 16 residues long. With V trimmed by 2 bases and J by 5 bases, 7 bases remained unmatched. Germline CDR1 MNHEY, CDR2 SMNVEV (reference sequence).

The gene calls are TRBV28 and TRBJ1-3, with D hard to call. V was cut by 5 bases and J by 0 bases, with 14 bases left in between. Germline V gives CDR1 MDHEN, CDR2 SYDVKM. The CDR3 totals 16 residues. The CDR3 DNA sequence: TGTGCCAGCAGTCGATCGGGCTTTAGCTCTGGAAACACCATATATTTT. The encoded protein is CASSRSGFSSGNTIYF.

This clone appeared a single time. The V gene is TRBV5-4, the J gene TRBJ1-5; D is possibly TRBD1 (5 bases). The CDR3 totals 16 residues. Germline V lookup: CDR1 SGHNT, CDR2 YYREEE (reference sequence). V lost 0 bases and J 0 bases, leaving 10 bases between the germline ends. The CDR3 protein is CASSLDGRDSNQPQHF. CDR3 coding DNA: TGTGCCAGCAGCTTGGATGGCAGGGATAGCAATCAGCCCCAGCATTTT.

This chain uses TRBV2 with TRBJ2-7; D remains ambiguous. CDR3 length: 12 residues. Germline V gives CDR1 SNHLY, CDR2 FYNNEI. Trimming shortened V by 2 bases and J by 5 bases, and 7 bases separated the two germline ends. This chain's CDR3 is CASSERLHEQYF. Written as DNA, the CDR3 is TGTGCCAGCAGTGAAAGGCTCCACGAGCAGTACTTC.

J is TRBJ1-5 and V is TRBV7-9; D is unresolved. This CDR3 region has 13 residues. With 1 base removed from V and 6 bases from J, the gap between germline ends came to 7 bases. Germline values: CDR1 SEHNR, CDR2 FQNEAQ (reference sequence). CDR3 region: CASSLGFSQPQHF. The CDR3 DNA reads as TGTGCCAGCAGCTTAGGTTTTAGTCAGCCCCAGCATTTT. Combining the CDR3 with reference TRBV7-9 and TRBJ1-5 gives the whole variable domain DTGVSQNPRHKITKRGQNVTFRCDPISEHNRLYWYRQTLGQGPEFLTYFQNEAQLEKSRLLSDRFSAERPKGSFSTLEIQRTEQGDSAMYLCASSLGFSQPQHFGDGTRLSIL.

The chain couples TRBV4-1 to TRBJ2-2; maybe TRBD2 (6 bases). The CDR3 runs 16 residues. V shed 0 bases and J shed 1 base, with 9 bases lying between them. Germline CDR1 and CDR2: MGHRA and YSYEKL. The CDR3 sequence is CASSQEAGGNTGELFF. The DNA for the CDR3 is TGCGCCAGCAGCCAAGAGGCCGGGGGGAACACCGGGGAGCTGTTTTTT.

The V gene is TRBV7-8, the J gene TRBJ2-6; the D gene is possibly TRBD2 (5 bases). V lost 0 bases to trimming and J lost 12 bases, with 24 bases between them. CDR3 length equals 18 residues. Germline CDR1 is SGHVS and CDR2 is FQNEAQ. The CDR3: CASSLARSEGSIYSVLTF. The CDR3 DNA follows: TGTGCCAGCAGCTTAGCAAGGTCAGAGGGATCTATCTACTCCGTCCTGACTTTC.

V gene TRBV27 combines with J gene TRBJ2-2, with D possibly called TRBD1 or TRBD2 (5 bases each). CDR1 is MNHEY and CDR2 is SMNVEV in the germline V gene (reference sequence). The CDR3 covers 18 residues. Trimming cost V 3 bases and J 0 bases, with 17 bases left between them. The CDR3 region has the DNA TGTGCCAGCAGTTTTTACGGGACCCAGACCCCGAACACCGGGGAGCTGTTTTTT. Translated: CASSFYGTQTPNTGELFF.

This chain uses TRBV5-5 with TRBJ2-5; 13 nucleotides align to TRBD2. Germline V lookup: CDR1 SGHKS, CDR2 YYEKEE (reference sequence). The CDR3 is 17 amino acids. The junction had 9 bases not matched to a gene; V was cut back by 3 bases and J by 4 bases. The CDR3, as DNA: TGTGCCAGCAGCTCCGGACTAGCGGGAGTTTTATCAGAGACCCAGTACTTC. Its translation: CASSSGLAGVLSETQYF.

This clone was recorded only once. The DNA for the CDR3 is TGTGCCAGCAGTGTCGGCCAAGGGGACAATCAGCCCCAGCATTTT. Its translation is CASSVGQGDNQPQHF. The J gene is TRBJ1-5, the V gene TRBV7-2, with D possibly matching TRBD1 (5 bases). Germline assignment: CDR1 SGHTA and CDR2 FQGNSA. Between the trimmed V and J ends, which lost 6 bases and 3 bases, there was a span of 15 bases. This CDR3 spans 15 amino acids.

This chain uses TRBV6-5 with TRBJ2-1; D remains unclear. Looked up from germline, CDR1 is MNHEY and CDR2 is SVGAGI. The CDR3 has 13 residues. V lost 3 bases to trimming and J lost 6 bases, with 9 bases between them. CDR3 in DNA: TGTGCCAGCAGTTATCCCTCGGGCAATGAGCAGTTCTTC. Encoded protein: CASSYPSGNEQFF.

The chain uses TRBV29-1 and TRBJ2-7, with 10 bases lining up with TRBD2. J gave up 3 bases and V 4 bases, and 3 bases lay outside the gene matches. Germline V lookup: CDR1 SQVTM, CDR2 ANQGSEA. The CDR3 has 13 residues. The CDR3 reads CSVVLAGFYEQYF. The CDR3 DNA reads TGCAGCGTTGTACTAGCGGGGTTCTACGAGCAGTACTTC.

This clone was found once. The V call is TRBV5-8, the J call TRBJ2-3; D perhaps matches TRBD1 (6 bases). Germline loops: CDR1 SGHTS, CDR2 YDEGEE. Trimming stripped 3 bases from V and 0 bases from J, with 11 bases between. The CDR3 runs 15 residues. CDR3: CASSSPGVSTDTQYF. The CDR3 nucleotides read TGTGCCAGCAGCTCCCCAGGGGTCAGCACAGATACGCAGTATTTT.

The chain carries TRBV7-9 and TRBJ2-7; D tentatively reads TRBD1 or TRBD2 (5 bases each). The CDR3 spans 14 residues. Trimming took off 5 bases at V and 2 bases at J, with 13 bases between the two ends. The germline CDR1 and CDR2 sequences are SEHNR and FQNEAQ (reference sequence). The CDR3 spells CASSPSGTPYEQYF. CDR3 in DNA: TGTGCCAGCAGCCCCTCAGGGACCCCCTACGAGCAGTACTTC.

The chain couples TRBV13 to TRBJ2-5; 9 bases match TRBD2. The CDR3 covers 16 residues. The germline V gene encodes CDR1 PRHDT and CDR2 FYEKMQ (reference sequence). V gave up 0 bases and J gave up 2 bases; unmatched junction bases: 4. The CDR3 protein is CASSLGGTSSQETQYF. The CDR3 nucleotides are TGTGCCAGCAGCTTAGGGGGGACTAGCAGTCAAGAGACCCAGTACTTC.